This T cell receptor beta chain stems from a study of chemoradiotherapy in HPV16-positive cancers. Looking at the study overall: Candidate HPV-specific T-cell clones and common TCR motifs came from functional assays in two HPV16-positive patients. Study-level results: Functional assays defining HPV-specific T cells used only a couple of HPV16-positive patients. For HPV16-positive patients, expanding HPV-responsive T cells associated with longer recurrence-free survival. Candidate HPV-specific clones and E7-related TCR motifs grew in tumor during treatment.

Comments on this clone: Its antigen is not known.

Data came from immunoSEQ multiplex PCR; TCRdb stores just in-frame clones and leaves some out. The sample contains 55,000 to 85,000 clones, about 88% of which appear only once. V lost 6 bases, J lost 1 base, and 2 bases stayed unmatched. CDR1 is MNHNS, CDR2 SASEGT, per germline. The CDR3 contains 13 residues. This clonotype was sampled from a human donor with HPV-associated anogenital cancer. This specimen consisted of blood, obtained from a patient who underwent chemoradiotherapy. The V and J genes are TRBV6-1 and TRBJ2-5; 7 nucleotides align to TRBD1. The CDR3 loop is CASRGQLQETQYF. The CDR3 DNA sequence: TGTGCCAGCAGGGGACAGCTCCAAGAGACCCAGTACTTC.